This entry is about one T cell receptor (beta chain). CDR3 size: 13 residues. Germline lookup yields CDR1 LNHDA and CDR2 SQIVND (reference sequence). Between the trimmed V and J ends, which lost 3 bases and 3 bases, there was a span of 9 bases. Per the study methods: How many nucleated cells were present was estimated from reference gene primer amplification. Assay: immunoSEQ multiplex PCR; the TCRdb copy retains only in-frame clones and omits some. The V and J calls and the clone size are those of that table, but D and trimming were determined from the DNA. Of some 100,000 clones in the sample, roughly 91% were seen once. This sample was included in a study of blood T cell repertoires in COVID-19. As for the study in general: The United States, Italy and Spain were the sources of the acute and convalescent COVID-19 samples. T cells, B-cell-depleted T cells, or PBMCs provided the cDNA or gDNA that served as material.

The rearrangement joins TRBV19 to TRBJ2-7, with a tentative D call TRBD2 (6 bases). The TCR comes from a woman of 80 years or more with active COVID-19. The sample was peripheral blood. The CDR3 DNA follows: TGTGCCAGTAGTATGGGTAGCGGCTACGAGCAGTACTTC. Its translation: CASSMGSGYEQYF.